These 5 T cell receptor beta chains originate from one sample sequenced in a study of T cells after yellow fever vaccination. TCRdb reanalysed the 5' RACE reads using MiXCR and keeps one entry per CDR3 protein. In the table there are hundreds of thousands of distinct CDR3 sequences, approximately 9% of which are singletons. The sample in question was PBMCs, obtained on the day of the first yellow fever vaccination. The receptors stem from a man between 18 and 35 years old who received the YFV17D yellow fever vaccine.

The table lists this clonotype with a few counts. The V and J genes are TRBV7-2 and TRBJ2-1; TRBD2 matches 11 bases. Trimming cost V 8 bases and J 8 bases; bases outside gene matches: 8. CDR1 is SGHTA, CDR2 FQGNSA, per germline. There are 14 residues in the CDR3. The CDR3 is CASSLGLAGDEQFF. In nucleotides, the CDR3 is TGTGCCAGCTCACTCGGACTAGCGGGCGATGAGCAGTTCTTC.

The chain carries TRBV7-9 and TRBJ2-1; the D gene is possibly TRBD2 (6 bases). There are 15 residues in the CDR3. With 5 bases removed from V and 4 bases from J, the gap between germline ends came to 15 bases. Germline assignment: CDR1 SEHNR and CDR2 FQNEAQ (reference sequence). The CDR3 nucleotides read TGTGCCAGCAGCCACACTAGCCCAGCTTACAATGAGCAGTTCTTC. Its translation: CASSHTSPAYNEQFF.

This clonotype was seen repeatedly, ten times or more. V and J are TRBV7-2 and TRBJ2-3, with D tentatively TRBD2 (6 bases). The V end was cut by 1 base, the J end by 4 bases, with 9 bases between. In germline, CDR1 is SGHTA, CDR2 FQGNSA. This CDR3 region has 14 residues. The CDR3 DNA sequence: TGTGCCAGCAGCTTAGGGCCGGGGGCAGATACGCAGTATTTT. Translation gives CASSLGPGADTQYF.

The chain combines TRBV5-6 with TRBJ2-3; D remains unclear. Germline V lookup: CDR1 SGHDT, CDR2 YYEEEE. Trimming shortened V by 4 bases and J by 7 bases, and 16 bases separated the two germline ends. The CDR3 contains 14 residues. CDR3 in amino acids: CASSAQDRVHTQYF. The CDR3 nucleotides read TGTGCCAGCAGCGCCCAGGACCGCGTTCATACGCAGTATTTT.

There are a few counts of this clonotype. The gene calls are TRBV7-2 and TRBJ1-6, with D possibly TRBD1 on 6 matching bases. Trimming stripped 1 base from V and 8 bases from J, with 15 bases between. Germline-derived CDR1 and CDR2 are SGHTA and FQGNSA. The length of the CDR3 is 16 residues. CDR3 coding DNA: TGTGCCAGCAGCTTAGTTCCAGGGGTCTTGTATTCACCCCTCCACTTT. Its protein is CASSLVPGVLYSPLHF.